This paragraph reports one TCR beta chain. Its antigen is currently unknown. This entry is derived from a study of T cells in Graves' hyperthyroidism and ophthalmopathy. Whole-study context: Peripheral blood was drawn at first diagnosis, prior to all treatment. General observations from the study: Onset of ophthalmopathy came a median about 6.5 months after the model predicted it. Researchers report that a 13 V-J model separated ophthalmopathy from stable hyperthyroidism.

Germline loops: CDR1 SGHTA, CDR2 FQGNSA. CDR3 length: 12 residues. The germline V and J ends were trimmed by 5 bases and 0 bases, with 2 bases remaining between them. Patients showing uncontrolled infection, other autoimmune disease, pregnancy or lactation were ineligible. Template material for amplifying TCR beta CDR3 regions consisted of RNA transcripts. A first-round RT-PCR of the TCR CDR3 used the HTBI primer set. TCRdb re-called the multiplex PCR reads with MiXCR, one entry per CDR3 protein. The sample consists of over 500,000 distinct CDR3 sequences, 17% of them appearing once. Sequenced: blood. The receptor's source is a woman aged 18-35 years with Graves' ophthalmopathy. V usage is TRBV7-2 and J usage is TRBJ2-1; no firm D call. CDR3: CASSISYNEQFF. The CDR3 coding sequence is TGTGCCAGCAGCATCTCCTACAATGAGCAGTTCTTC.